Listed below are T cell receptor beta chains from one sample, sequenced in a study of radiotherapy plus CTLA-4 blockade in lung cancer. Data came from immunoSEQ multiplex PCR; TCRdb stores just in-frame clones and leaves some out. The table lists under 70,000 clones, approximately 80% of them singletons. The sample consisted of peripheral blood, taken from a patient treated with radiotherapy plus ipilimumab. Receptors were obtained from a human donor with non-small cell lung cancer who had a complete response to radiotherapy plus ipilimumab. Each CDR3 is given with its conserved first and last residue. The D gene is left open where the match is weak. Size tells how often a clone was seen (once, few, many) or the class of an expanded clone, and some rows leave it out.

j_call d_call clone_size v_call cdr3_nt cdr3_aa
TRBJ2-7 NA NA TRBV15 TGTGCCACCAGCAGAGAGGGGTACGAGCAGTACTTC CATSREGYEQYF
TRBJ1-5 TRBD1 NA TRBV4-1 TGCGCCAGCAGCCAAGAAGGCCAGGGGGCTGGAAACAATCAGCCCCAGCATTTT CASSQEGQGAGNNQPQHF
TRBJ2-6 TRBD1 NA TRBV5-8 TGTGCCAGCAGCTCGGGACAGGGGGCGGCGGGGGCCAACGTCCTGACTTTC CASSSGQGAAGANVLTF
TRBJ1-1 NA NA TRBV10-3 TGTGCCATCAGTTTACAGGCCGCGAACACTGAAGCTTTCTTT CAISLQAANTEAFF
TRBJ2-5 NA NA TRBV5-4 TGTGCCAGCAGCTTAAGGGCTAGTGGTCAGGGAGGACAAGAGACCCAGTACTTC CASSLRASGQGGQETQYF
TRBJ1-5 TRBD1 NA TRBV4-2 TGTGCCAGCAGCCAAGAGGGAGGGGGCGGAGGACAGCCCCAGCATTTT CASSQEGGGGGQPQHF
TRBJ1-2 NA NA TRBV10-1 TGCGCCAGCACTCCTCATTGGGGACGGTTCTATGGCTACACCTTC CASTPHWGRFYGYTF
TRBJ1-1 NA NA TRBV14 TGTGCCAGCAGCCAAGGGTGGGGTGTACTCACTGAAGCTTTCTTT CASSQGWGVLTEAFF
TRBJ1-4 TRBD1 NA TRBV30 TGTGCCTGGAGCAGGGGGGATGAAAAACTGTTTTTT CAWSRGDEKLFF
TRBJ2-6 TRBD1 few TRBV18 TGTGCCAGCTCACCACCCGGGACAGGTACTTCTGGGGCCAACGTCCTGACTTTC CASSPPGTGTSGANVLTF
TRBJ1-5 NA few TRBV6-1 TGTGCCAGCAGTGAATCTGGCAATCAGCCCCAGCATTTT CASSESGNQPQHF
TRBJ2-7 TRBD2 few TRBV30 TGTGCCGAGCCGGGGGGAGGTGATCAATTCGACGAGCAGTACTTC CAEPGGGDQFDEQYF
TRBJ2-7 TRBD2 NA TRBV4-3 TGCGCCAGCAGCCAAGATGCGAGCGGGGGTTGGGAGCAGTACTTC CASSQDASGGWEQYF
TRBJ2-3 NA NA TRBV5-1 TGCGCCAGCAGCTTGGGCGGGGCAGGAGGCACAGATACGCAGTATTTT CASSLGGAGGTDTQYF
TRBJ2-5 NA NA TRBV5-1 TGCGCCAGCAGCAAGGCCCCTAGCGCCCAAGAGACCCAGTACTTC CASSKAPSAQETQYF
TRBJ2-5 NA NA TRBV30 TGTGCCTGGAGTACAGGGATCCAAGAGACCCAGTACTTC CAWSTGIQETQYF
TRBJ1-2 TRBD1 NA TRBV28 TGTGCCAGCAGTTTGTCCGAGGACAGGCCTTATGGCTACACCTTC CASSLSEDRPYGYTF
TRBJ1-5 NA NA TRBV27 TGTGCCAGCAGTTCCAGGGGTAGCAATCAGCCCCAGCATTTT CASSSRGSNQPQHF
TRBJ2-3 NA NA TRBV6-4 TGTGCCAGCAGTGTAACAGGAGCTAGCACAGATACGCAGTATTTT CASSVTGASTDTQYF
TRBJ2-3 TRBD2 NA TRBV4-3 TGCGCCAGCGGCGGGGGGGCAACAGATACGCAGTATTTT CASGGGATDTQYF
TRBJ2-1 TRBD2 NA TRBV14 TGTGCCAGCAGCCAAGCCTCTCCTAGCGGAAATGAGCAGTTCTTC CASSQASPSGNEQFF
TRBJ2-2 TRBD2 few TRBV7-2 TGTGCCAGCAGCACAAGTGGGACTAGTGGCACCGGGGAGCTGTTTTTT CASSTSGTSGTGELFF
TRBJ2-4 NA NA TRBV27 TGTGCCAGCAGTTTGGGACAAGGGTACATTCAGTACTTC CASSLGQGYIQYF
TRBJ2-1 NA NA TRBV11-2 TGTGCCAGCAGCTTAGATCGGGCGGTGGCTAGCAGGATTGAGCAGTTCTTC CASSLDRAVASRIEQFF
TRBJ2-3 TRBD2 NA TRBV6-1 TGTGCCAGCAGTGATATCGGGGGGGCCACAGATACGCAGTATTTT CASSDIGGATDTQYF
TRBJ1-4 NA NA TRBV7-9 TGTGCCAGCAGCTCCGGACAGACCGGGCTTAATGAAAAACTGTTTTTT CASSSGQTGLNEKLFF
TRBJ1-2 NA NA TRBV19 TGTGCCAGTAGTGGACGGGGGCAAAGCGGCTACACCTTC CASSGRGQSGYTF
TRBJ1-4 NA few TRBV27 TGTGCCAGCACGAAACAGGGTGAAAAACTGTTTTTT CASTKQGEKLFF
TRBJ1-2 TRBD1 NA TRBV10-3 TGTGCCATCAGTGAGCCGGAACAGGGGCGGAGTGGCTACACCTTC CAISEPEQGRSGYTF
TRBJ2-2 NA NA TRBV10-2 TGCGCCAGCAGTCAGCGGAACACCGGGGAGCTGTTTTTT CASSQRNTGELFF
TRBJ1-2 NA NA TRBV6-6 TGTGCCAGCAGGACGGAGGGGCTTGGCTACACCTTC CASRTEGLGYTF
TRBJ2-7 TRBD1 NA TRBV7-9 TGTGCCAGCAGCTTAGTGGGGGACAGGGGCTCCTACGAGCAGTACTTC CASSLVGDRGSYEQYF
TRBJ2-7 NA once TRBV5-1 TGCGCCAGCAGCCCGAATCCGGGGGCCGGCTACGAGCAGTACTTC CASSPNPGAGYEQYF
TRBJ2-7 TRBD1 NA TRBV7-2 TGTGCCAGCAGCTTAGATGGGACAGGGGGAGCGGTCGAGCAGTACTTC CASSLDGTGGAVEQYF
TRBJ1-4 NA few TRBV5-1 TGCGCCAGCAGCTTGCGGGCCGCTGATAATGAAAAACTGTTTTTT CASSLRAADNEKLFF
TRBJ2-5 NA once TRBV28 TGTGCCAGCAGTCTGATTAAGGGTTTTTTGGGGACCCAGTACTTC CASSLIKGFLGTQYF
TRBJ2-3 TRBD2 few TRBV11-3 TGTGCCAGCAGCTCAATGACTAGCGGGAGGGGACCGGAAAACACAGATACGCAGTATTTT CASSSMTSGRGPENTDTQYF
TRBJ2-1 NA NA TRBV18 TGTGCCAGCTCACCACGAACAGGGAACAATGAGCAGTTCTTC CASSPRTGNNEQFF
TRBJ2-7 TRBD2 NA TRBV4-1 TGCGCCAGCAGCCAAGCGGAAAGCGGGAGCTCCTACGAGCAGTACTTC CASSQAESGSSYEQYF
TRBJ2-4 TRBD1 NA TRBV7-2 TGTGCCAGCAGCCCAACAGGGGGCAAGGCCAAAAACATTCAGTACTTC CASSPTGGKAKNIQYF
TRBJ1-2 NA NA TRBV10-3 TGTGCCATCAGTGAGTCAGAGGGCGACTATGGCTACACCTTC CAISESEGDYGYTF
TRBJ2-5 NA NA TRBV7-9 TGTGCCAGCAGCTTGGGGGAGCTCCAAGAGACCCAGTACTTC CASSLGELQETQYF
TRBJ2-5 NA NA TRBV9 TGTGCCAGCAGCGGACTCGGGGGGCAGGAGACCCAGTACTTC CASSGLGGQETQYF
TRBJ2-3 TRBD2 NA TRBV7-2 TGTGCCAGCAGCTTAAGCGGGAGGGTTGATACGCAGTATTTT CASSLSGRVDTQYF
TRBJ2-1 NA NA TRBV11-3 TGTGCCAGCAGCCCACGCCCACCGGGACATTCCCCGAATGAGCAGTTCTTC CASSPRPPGHSPNEQFF
TRBJ2-2 NA few TRBV15 TGTGCCACCAGCAGAGCGGGCGATGGCACCGGGGAGCTGTTTTTT CATSRAGDGTGELFF
TRBJ1-4 NA NA TRBV6-5 TGTGCCAGCAGTTACTCCCAGGGCACCGAAAAACTGTTTTTT CASSYSQGTEKLFF
TRBJ2-7 NA NA TRBV27 TGTGCCAGCAGCTGGGACTCATTAAGCTCCTACGAGCAGTACTTC CASSWDSLSSYEQYF
TRBJ1-3 NA NA TRBV9 TGTGCCAGCAGCGTAGTATCCTCTGGAAACACCATATATTTT CASSVVSSGNTIYF
TRBJ2-3 TRBD1 NA TRBV30 TGTGCCTGGAGTGATCTGGACAGGATACTCACAGATACGCAGTATTTT CAWSDLDRILTDTQYF
TRBJ1-6 TRBD1 once TRBV6-1 TGTGCCAGCAGTGAGAGGGACAGGGTGGATAATTCACCCCTCCACTTT CASSERDRVDNSPLHF
TRBJ2-7 NA NA TRBV7-8 TGTGCCAGCAGCCCCTCTGGGGGTTACGAGCAGTACTTC CASSPSGGYEQYF
TRBJ1-5 NA NA TRBV23-1 TGCGCCAGCAGTCCGCCCCGTCAGCCCCAGCATTTT CASSPPRQPQHF
TRBJ1-1 TRBD1 NA TRBV6-5 TGTGCCAGCAGTCGTCCGGCAGGGGGCACTGAAGCTTTCTTT CASSRPAGGTEAFF